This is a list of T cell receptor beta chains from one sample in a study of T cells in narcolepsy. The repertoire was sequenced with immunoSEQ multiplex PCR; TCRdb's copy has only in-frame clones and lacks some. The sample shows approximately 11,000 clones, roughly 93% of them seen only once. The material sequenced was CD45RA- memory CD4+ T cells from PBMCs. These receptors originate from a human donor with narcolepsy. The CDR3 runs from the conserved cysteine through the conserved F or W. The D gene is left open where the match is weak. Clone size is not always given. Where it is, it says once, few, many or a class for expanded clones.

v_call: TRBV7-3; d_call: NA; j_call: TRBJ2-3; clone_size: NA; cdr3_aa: CASSLRGNTDTQYF; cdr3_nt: TGTGCCAGCAGCTTAAGGGGGAACACAGATACGCAGTATTTT
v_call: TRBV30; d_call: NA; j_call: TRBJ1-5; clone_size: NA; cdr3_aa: CAWSVGPHQPQHF; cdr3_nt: TGTGCCTGGAGTGTAGGTCCGCATCAGCCCCAGCATTTT
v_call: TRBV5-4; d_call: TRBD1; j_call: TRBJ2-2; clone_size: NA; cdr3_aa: CASSFDRGYPGELFF; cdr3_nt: TGTGCCAGCAGCTTTGACAGGGGGTATCCCGGGGAGCTGTTTTTT
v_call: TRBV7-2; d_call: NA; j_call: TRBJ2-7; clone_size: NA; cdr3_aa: CASSLDSGRSGEQYF; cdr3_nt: TGTGCCAGCAGCTTAGACTCCGGGAGAAGTGGCGAGCAGTACTTC
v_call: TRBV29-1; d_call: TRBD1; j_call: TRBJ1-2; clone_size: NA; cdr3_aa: CSVTATGGGGYTF; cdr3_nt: TGCAGCGTTACAGCGACAGGGGGCGGAGGCTACACCTTC
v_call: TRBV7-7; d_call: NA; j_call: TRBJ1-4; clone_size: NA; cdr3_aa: CASSSPPGLGEKLFF; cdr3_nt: TGTGCTAGCAGCTCGCCCCCGGGACTTGGCGAAAAACTGTTTTTT
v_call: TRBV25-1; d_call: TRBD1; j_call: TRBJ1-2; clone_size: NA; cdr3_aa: CASSDSTGWNGYTF; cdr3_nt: TGTGCCAGCAGTGACTCGACAGGGTGGAATGGCTACACCTTC
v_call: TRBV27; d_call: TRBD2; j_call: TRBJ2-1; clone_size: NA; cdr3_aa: CASRERGGNEQFF; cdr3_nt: TGTGCCAGCAGGGAGCGGGGGGGCAATGAGCAGTTCTTC
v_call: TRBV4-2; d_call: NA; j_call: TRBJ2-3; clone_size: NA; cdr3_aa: CASSPSGGRSTDTQYF; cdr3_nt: TGTGCCAGCAGCCCATCTGGCGGCCGTAGCACAGATACGCAGTATTTT
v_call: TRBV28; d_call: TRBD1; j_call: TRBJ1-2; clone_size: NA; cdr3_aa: CASSLVRGPGYTF; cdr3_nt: TGTGCCAGCAGTCTAGTCAGGGGGCCTGGCTACACCTTC
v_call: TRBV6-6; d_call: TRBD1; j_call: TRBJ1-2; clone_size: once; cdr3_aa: CASSEDRAPYGYTF; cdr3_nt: TGTGCCAGCAGCGAGGACAGGGCCCCCTATGGCTACACCTTC
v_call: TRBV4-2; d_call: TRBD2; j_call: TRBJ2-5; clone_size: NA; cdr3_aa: CASSQDVPLAGGLQETQYF; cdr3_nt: TGTGCCAGCAGCCAAGACGTTCCCCTAGCGGGGGGGCTACAAGAGACCCAGTACTTC
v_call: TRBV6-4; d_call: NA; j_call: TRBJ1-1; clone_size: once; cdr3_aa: CASSAFGNTEAFF; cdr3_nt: TGTGCCAGCTCGGCCTTCGGGAACACTGAAGCTTTCTTT
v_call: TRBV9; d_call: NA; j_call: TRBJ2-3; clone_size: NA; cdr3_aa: CASGSYGTADTQYF; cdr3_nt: TGTGCCAGCGGGAGCTATGGGACGGCAGATACGCAGTATTTT
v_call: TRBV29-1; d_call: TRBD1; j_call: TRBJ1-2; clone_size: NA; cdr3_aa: CSVESRTGGDYGYTF; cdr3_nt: TGCAGCGTTGAGTCGAGGACAGGGGGCGACTATGGCTACACCTTC
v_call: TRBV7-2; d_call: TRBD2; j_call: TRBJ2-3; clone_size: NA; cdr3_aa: CASSLVGLAGVPDTQYF; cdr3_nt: TGTGCCAGCAGCTTAGTTGGTCTAGCGGGAGTTCCAGATACGCAGTATTTT
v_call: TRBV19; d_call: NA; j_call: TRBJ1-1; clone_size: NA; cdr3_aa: CASSAAMNTEAFF; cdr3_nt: TGTGCCAGTAGCGCAGCGATGAACACTGAAGCTTTCTTT
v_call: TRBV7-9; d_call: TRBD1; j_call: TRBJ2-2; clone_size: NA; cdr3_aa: CASSLRQGAIGELFF; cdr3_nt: TGTGCCAGCAGCTTAAGACAGGGGGCAATCGGGGAGCTGTTTTTT
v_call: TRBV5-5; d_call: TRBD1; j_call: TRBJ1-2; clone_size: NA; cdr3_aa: CASSRTGGVFGYGYTF; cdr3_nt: TGTGCCAGCAGCCGCACAGGGGGCGTTTTTGGCTATGGCTACACCTTC
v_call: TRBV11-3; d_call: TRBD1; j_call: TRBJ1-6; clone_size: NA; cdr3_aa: CASSPGQGDSPLHF; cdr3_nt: TGTGCCAGCAGCCCGGGACAGGGTGACTCACCCCTCCACTTT
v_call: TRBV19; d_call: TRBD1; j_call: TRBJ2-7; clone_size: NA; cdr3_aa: CASRQTGPPYEQYF; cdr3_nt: TGTGCCAGTAGGCAGACAGGGCCCCCCTACGAGCAGTACTTC
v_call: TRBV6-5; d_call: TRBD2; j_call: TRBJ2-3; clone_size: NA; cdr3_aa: CASSSGTSGDTQYF; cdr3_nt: TGTGCCAGCAGCTCCGGGACTAGCGGAGATACGCAGTATTTT
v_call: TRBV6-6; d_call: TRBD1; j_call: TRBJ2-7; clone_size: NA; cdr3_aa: CAGGTVDEQYF; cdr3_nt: TGTGCCGGTGGGACAGTCGACGAGCAGTACTTC
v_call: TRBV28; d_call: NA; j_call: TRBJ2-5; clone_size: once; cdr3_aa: CASSIPGGHQETQYF; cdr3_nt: TGTGCCAGCAGTATTCCCGGGGGACACCAAGAGACCCAGTACTTC
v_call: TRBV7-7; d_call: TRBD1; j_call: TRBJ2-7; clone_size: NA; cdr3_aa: CASSSGTGEQYF; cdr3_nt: TGTGCTAGCAGCTCCGGGACAGGCGAGCAGTACTTC
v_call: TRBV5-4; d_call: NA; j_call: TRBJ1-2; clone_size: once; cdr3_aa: CASSLVSSNSTF; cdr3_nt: TGTGCCAGCAGCTTGGTCAGTTCGAATAGCACCTTC
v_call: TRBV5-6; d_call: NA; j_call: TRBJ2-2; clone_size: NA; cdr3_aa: CASSSRGWTGELFF; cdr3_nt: TGTGCCAGCAGCTCCCGAGGGTGGACCGGGGAGCTGTTTTTT
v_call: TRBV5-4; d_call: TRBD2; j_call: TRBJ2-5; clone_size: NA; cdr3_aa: CASSSGLAGTETQYF; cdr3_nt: TGTGCCAGCAGCTCCGGACTAGCGGGGACGGAGACCCAGTACTTC
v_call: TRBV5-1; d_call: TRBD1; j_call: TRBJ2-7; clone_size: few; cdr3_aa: CASSTGTVSYEQYF; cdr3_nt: TGCGCCAGCAGCACCGGGACAGTATCCTACGAGCAGTACTTC
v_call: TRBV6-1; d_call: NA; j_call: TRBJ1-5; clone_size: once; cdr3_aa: CASSDPGYNQPQHF; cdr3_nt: TGTGCCAGCAGTGACCCAGGTTACAATCAGCCCCAGCATTTT
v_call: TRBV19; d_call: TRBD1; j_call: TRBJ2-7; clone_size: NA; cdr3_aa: CASRPGQYSYEQYF; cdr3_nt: TGTGCCAGTAGGCCGGGACAGTACTCCTACGAGCAGTACTTC
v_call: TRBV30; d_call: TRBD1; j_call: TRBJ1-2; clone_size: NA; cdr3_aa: CAWSVTGGSGYTF; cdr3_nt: TGTGCCTGGAGTGTGACAGGGGGCAGTGGCTACACCTTC
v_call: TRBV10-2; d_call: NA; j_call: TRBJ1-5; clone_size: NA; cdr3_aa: CASSESDSNQPQHF; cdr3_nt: TGCGCCAGCAGTGAGTCGGACAGCAATCAGCCCCAGCATTTT
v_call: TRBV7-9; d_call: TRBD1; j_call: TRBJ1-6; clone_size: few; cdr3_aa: CASSLWDRASPLHF; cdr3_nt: TGTGCCAGCAGCTTATGGGACAGGGCTTCACCCCTCCACTTT
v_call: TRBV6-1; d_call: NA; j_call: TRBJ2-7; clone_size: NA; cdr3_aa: CASRAEYEQYF; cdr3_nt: TGTGCCAGCAGGGCAGAGTACGAGCAGTACTTC
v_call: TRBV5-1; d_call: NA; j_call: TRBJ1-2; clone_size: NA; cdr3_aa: CASSGEPRVGGYTF; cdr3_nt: TGCGCCAGCAGTGGAGAGCCCAGGGTCGGCGGCTACACCTTC
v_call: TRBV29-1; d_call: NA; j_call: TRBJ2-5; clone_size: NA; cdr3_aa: CSVETPSVETQYF; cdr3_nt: TGCAGCGTTGAAACCCCATCCGTCGAGACCCAGTACTTC
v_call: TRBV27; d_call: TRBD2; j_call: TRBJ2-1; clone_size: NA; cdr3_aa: CASSSIGTSGRYNEQFF; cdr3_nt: TGTGCCAGCAGTTCTATAGGGACTAGCGGTCGATACAATGAGCAGTTCTTC
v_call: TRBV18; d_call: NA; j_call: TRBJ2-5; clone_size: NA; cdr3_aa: CASSPTLTHLGETQYF; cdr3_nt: TGTGCCAGCTCACCAACATTGACTCACCTTGGGGAGACCCAGTACTTC
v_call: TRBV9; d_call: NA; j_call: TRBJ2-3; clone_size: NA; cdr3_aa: CASSVAGGVSTDTQYF; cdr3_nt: TGTGCCAGCAGCGTAGCTGGAGGGGTTAGCACAGATACGCAGTATTTT
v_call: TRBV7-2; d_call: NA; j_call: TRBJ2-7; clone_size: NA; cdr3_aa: CASRPPGRDPYEQYF; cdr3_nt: TGTGCCAGCAGACCCCCGGGGCGGGACCCCTACGAGCAGTACTTC
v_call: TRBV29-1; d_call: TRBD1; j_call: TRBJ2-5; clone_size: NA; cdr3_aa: CSVYGQGALVTQYF; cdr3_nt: TGCAGCGTTTACGGACAGGGTGCCCTTGTGACCCAGTACTTC
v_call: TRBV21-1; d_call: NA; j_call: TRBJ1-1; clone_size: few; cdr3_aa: CASSKDRATEAFF; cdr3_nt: TGTGCCAGCAGCAAGGACAGGGCCACTGAAGCTTTCTTT
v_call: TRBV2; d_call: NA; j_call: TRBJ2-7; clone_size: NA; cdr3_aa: CASSEVRNNEQYF; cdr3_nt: TGTGCCAGCAGTGAAGTAAGGAACAACGAGCAGTACTTC
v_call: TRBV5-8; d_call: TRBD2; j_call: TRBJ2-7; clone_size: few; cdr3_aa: CASSLGLAGAESMF; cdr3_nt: TGTGCCAGCAGCTTAGGACTAGCGGGGGCCGAGAGTATGTTC
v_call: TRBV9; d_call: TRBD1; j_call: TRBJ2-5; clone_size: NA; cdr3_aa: CASSFRTGGEEAQYF; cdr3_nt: TGTGCCAGCAGCTTTCGGACAGGGGGAGAAGAGGCCCAGTACTTC
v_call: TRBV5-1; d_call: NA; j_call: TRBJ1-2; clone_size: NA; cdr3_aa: CASSPRSGEGGYTF; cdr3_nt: TGCGCCAGCAGCCCTCGGTCAGGGGAAGGTGGCTACACCTTC
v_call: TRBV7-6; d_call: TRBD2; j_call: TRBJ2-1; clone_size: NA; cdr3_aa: CASSLEGLGGINEQFF; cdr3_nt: TGTGCCAGCAGCTTAGAGGGACTAGGAGGAATCAATGAGCAGTTCTTC
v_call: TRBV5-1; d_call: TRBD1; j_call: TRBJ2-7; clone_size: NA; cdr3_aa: CASSLTGSAYEQYF; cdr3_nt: TGCGCCAGCAGCCTGACAGGGTCTGCCTACGAGCAGTACTTC